These T cell receptor beta chains were read from a single sample in a study of shared clonotypes between healthy human individuals. Produced via immunoSEQ multiplex PCR; TCRdb's table is partial and in-frame only. The table lists about 2.3 million clones, approximately 93% of them singletons, with roughly 0.36% in the top ten. Specimen: naive CD4+ T cells from PBMCs. The receptors here all came from a man younger than 30 in good health. Some clones in this sample may be carry-over from other donors' samples. Each CDR3 is given with its conserved first and last residue. Each record gives: J gene, D gene, V gene, CDR3 length, clone size, CDR3 DNA, CDR3 protein. The D gene is left open where the match is weak. Not every row has a clone size; where given, it reads once, few, many or a size class.

J gene: TRBJ2-7; D gene: TRBD2; V gene: TRBV7-6; CDR3 length: 17; clone size: .; CDR3 DNA: TGTGCCAGCAGCCCTCGAGCCCTAGCGGGAGGTTTTTACGAGCAGTACTTC; CDR3 protein: CASSPRALAGGFYEQYF
J gene: TRBJ2-5; D gene: TRBD2; V gene: TRBV6-5; CDR3 length: 16; clone size: .; CDR3 DNA: TGTGCCAGCAGTTACTTATTAGCGGGAGGGCAAGAGACCCAGTACTTC; CDR3 protein: CASSYLLAGGQETQYF
J gene: TRBJ2-3; D gene: .; V gene: TRBV7-2; CDR3 length: 16; clone size: .; CDR3 DNA: TGTGCCAGCAGCTTAATTAGCAGGGGCCGCACAGATACGCAGTATTTT; CDR3 protein: CASSLISRGRTDTQYF
J gene: TRBJ2-2; D gene: .; V gene: TRBV11-3; CDR3 length: 13; clone size: .; CDR3 DNA: TGTGCCAGCAGCTTAACACGAACCGGGGAGCTGTTTTTT; CDR3 protein: CASSLTRTGELFF
J gene: TRBJ1-6; D gene: TRBD1; V gene: TRBV30; CDR3 length: 14; clone size: .; CDR3 DNA: TGTGCCTGGAGTCAGGGACAGACAAATTCACCCCTCCACTTT; CDR3 protein: CAWSQGQTNSPLHF
J gene: TRBJ1-1; D gene: .; V gene: TRBV19; CDR3 length: 15; clone size: .; CDR3 DNA: TGTGCCAGTAGTATAGATCACAGGATGGGCACTGAAGCTTTCTTT; CDR3 protein: CASSIDHRMGTEAFF
J gene: TRBJ2-6; D gene: .; V gene: TRBV30; CDR3 length: 14; clone size: .; CDR3 DNA: TGTGCCTGGAGTGAGGGTACTGGGGCCAACGTCCTGACTTTC; CDR3 protein: CAWSEGTGANVLTF
J gene: TRBJ1-5; D gene: .; V gene: TRBV28; CDR3 length: 13; clone size: .; CDR3 DNA: TGTGCCAGCAGTTTATATCGTCTTACCACACTTTATTTT; CDR3 protein: CASSLYRLTTLYF
J gene: TRBJ2-2; D gene: TRBD2; V gene: TRBV19; CDR3 length: 15; clone size: .; CDR3 DNA: TGTGCCAGTAGGATGACTAGCGGGAGAACCGGGGAGCTGTTTTTT; CDR3 protein: CASRMTSGRTGELFF
J gene: TRBJ2-1; D gene: TRBD1; V gene: TRBV4-1; CDR3 length: 15; clone size: once; CDR3 DNA: TGCGCCAGCAGACAGGACAGGGGCGACTACAATGAGCAGTTCTTC; CDR3 protein: CASRQDRGDYNEQFF
J gene: TRBJ1-1; D gene: .; V gene: TRBV6-5; CDR3 length: 15; clone size: .; CDR3 DNA: TGTGCCAGCAGTCAATACAGGGAAGCGAACACTGAAGCTTTCTTT; CDR3 protein: CASSQYREANTEAFF
J gene: TRBJ2-7; D gene: .; V gene: TRBV7-9; CDR3 length: 14; clone size: .; CDR3 DNA: TGTGCCAGCAGCTCGATGGACTACCGCTCCGAGCAGTACTTC; CDR3 protein: CASSSMDYRSEQYF
J gene: TRBJ2-5; D gene: .; V gene: TRBV4-1; CDR3 length: 16; clone size: .; CDR3 DNA: TGCGCCAGCAGCCAAGACGTAGTGACCACAGGGGAGACCCAGTACTTC; CDR3 protein: CASSQDVVTTGETQYF
J gene: TRBJ1-4; D gene: .; V gene: TRBV7-9; CDR3 length: 16; clone size: .; CDR3 DNA: TGTGCCAGCAGCTTAGGGGACACTAAACCACGGGGAAAACTGTTTTTT; CDR3 protein: CASSLGDTKPRGKLFF
J gene: TRBJ2-2; D gene: TRBD2; V gene: TRBV4-2; CDR3 length: 17; clone size: once; CDR3 DNA: TGTGCCAGCAGCCAAACCGGGACTAGCGGGATGGGGGGGGAGCTGTTTTTT; CDR3 protein: CASSQTGTSGMGGELFF
J gene: TRBJ1-4; D gene: .; V gene: TRBV5-1; CDR3 length: 13; clone size: .; CDR3 DNA: TGCGCCAGCAGTCGACAGCTTAATGAAAAACTGTTTTTT; CDR3 protein: CASSRQLNEKLFF
J gene: TRBJ2-3; D gene: TRBD1; V gene: TRBV4-1; CDR3 length: 16; clone size: .; CDR3 DNA: TGCGCCAGCAGCCAAGGTGGTGACAGGGGAACAGATACGCAGTATTTT; CDR3 protein: CASSQGGDRGTDTQYF
J gene: TRBJ2-2; D gene: .; V gene: TRBV2; CDR3 length: 15; clone size: .; CDR3 DNA: TGTGCCAGCAGTGTTGTTTGGAGCGGTACCGGGGAGCTGTTTTTT; CDR3 protein: CASSVVWSGTGELFF
J gene: TRBJ1-4; D gene: .; V gene: TRBV6-1; CDR3 length: 13; clone size: .; CDR3 DNA: TGTGCCAGCAGTGAGAGACAGAATGAAAAACTGTTTTTT; CDR3 protein: CASSERQNEKLFF
J gene: TRBJ2-7; D gene: .; V gene: TRBV10-3; CDR3 length: 13; clone size: once; CDR3 DNA: TGTGCCATCAGTGGGGACTCGCCCTCCGAGCAGTACTTC; CDR3 protein: CAISGDSPSEQYF
J gene: TRBJ2-3; D gene: .; V gene: TRBV5-1; CDR3 length: 15; clone size: .; CDR3 DNA: TGCGCCAGCAGCTTGGAACCTTCTAGCACAGATACGCAGTATTTT; CDR3 protein: CASSLEPSSTDTQYF
J gene: TRBJ1-1; D gene: .; V gene: TRBV6-4; CDR3 length: 15; clone size: .; CDR3 DNA: TGTGCCAGCAGTGGATTAGGACAGTCTAACACTGAAGCTTTCTTT; CDR3 protein: CASSGLGQSNTEAFF
J gene: TRBJ1-5; D gene: .; V gene: TRBV19; CDR3 length: 15; clone size: .; CDR3 DNA: TGTGCCAGTAGTATAGGGGGATATAGCAATCAGCCCCAGCATTTT; CDR3 protein: CASSIGGYSNQPQHF
J gene: TRBJ2-5; D gene: TRBD1; V gene: TRBV6-5; CDR3 length: 14; clone size: .; CDR3 DNA: TGTGCCAGCAGTTTCCGGGACAGCCAAGAGACCCAGTACTTC; CDR3 protein: CASSFRDSQETQYF
J gene: TRBJ2-7; D gene: .; V gene: TRBV5-1; CDR3 length: 15; clone size: once; CDR3 DNA: TGCGCCAGCAGCAAGGACAGCCGAGTCTCCTACGAGCAGTACTTC; CDR3 protein: CASSKDSRVSYEQYF
J gene: TRBJ2-5; D gene: .; V gene: TRBV7-3; CDR3 length: 15; clone size: .; CDR3 DNA: TGTGCCAGCAGCTTAGACGGGAACGGGCAAGAGACCCAGTACTTC; CDR3 protein: CASSLDGNGQETQYF
J gene: TRBJ2-7; D gene: .; V gene: TRBV7-8; CDR3 length: 13; clone size: .; CDR3 DNA: TGTGCCAGCAGCCGCCGGACGGGGTTCGAGCAGTACTTC; CDR3 protein: CASSRRTGFEQYF
J gene: TRBJ1-4; D gene: .; V gene: TRBV5-8; CDR3 length: 15; clone size: .; CDR3 DNA: TGTGCCAGCAGCAACACCGGGACATCTGGTGAAAAACTGTTTTTT; CDR3 protein: CASSNTGTSGEKLFF
J gene: TRBJ1-2; D gene: .; V gene: TRBV27; CDR3 length: 14; clone size: .; CDR3 DNA: TGTGCCAGCAGTTCATTCAATGGCCGGTATGGCTACACCTTC; CDR3 protein: CASSSFNGRYGYTF
J gene: TRBJ2-7; D gene: TRBD2; V gene: TRBV5-1; CDR3 length: 14; clone size: .; CDR3 DNA: TGCGCCAGCCCCCTAGCGGGAGATACGGACGAGCAGTACTTC; CDR3 protein: CASPLAGDTDEQYF
J gene: TRBJ2-7; D gene: TRBD2; V gene: TRBV5-4; CDR3 length: 15; clone size: .; CDR3 DNA: TGTGCCAGCAGCGTTGGGACTAGCGGGAAGAACGAGCAGTACTTC; CDR3 protein: CASSVGTSGKNEQYF
J gene: TRBJ2-1; D gene: .; V gene: TRBV20-1; CDR3 length: 9; clone size: .; CDR3 DNA: TGCAGTGCTAACCGTGAGCAGTTCTTC; CDR3 protein: CSANREQFF
J gene: TRBJ2-5; D gene: .; V gene: TRBV28; CDR3 length: 14; clone size: .; CDR3 DNA: TGTGCCAGCAGTCCCGCAGGTGGAGGGAGGACCCAGTACTTC; CDR3 protein: CASSPAGGGRTQYF
J gene: TRBJ2-1; D gene: TRBD2; V gene: TRBV28; CDR3 length: 15; clone size: .; CDR3 DNA: TGTGCCAGCAGAGGGACTAGCGGGAGGATGAATGAGCAGTTCTTC; CDR3 protein: CASRGTSGRMNEQFF
J gene: TRBJ1-1; D gene: .; V gene: TRBV28; CDR3 length: 12; clone size: .; CDR3 DNA: TGTGCCAGCGGATCAGTGAACACTGAAGCTTTCTTT; CDR3 protein: CASGSVNTEAFF
J gene: TRBJ1-1; D gene: .; V gene: TRBV11-2; CDR3 length: 12; clone size: .; CDR3 DNA: TGTGCCAGCAGCTTAGCGGGCAGGGGAACTTTCTTT; CDR3 protein: CASSLAGRGTFF
J gene: TRBJ2-7; D gene: .; V gene: TRBV21-1; CDR3 length: 13; clone size: .; CDR3 DNA: TGTGCCCTCCGGTGGGGGAGCAGAAACGAGCAGTACTTC; CDR3 protein: CALRWGSRNEQYF
J gene: TRBJ2-2; D gene: .; V gene: TRBV7-2; CDR3 length: 17; clone size: .; CDR3 DNA: TGTGCCAGCAGCCGAAGCCGGGACTTTCTAAACACCGGGGAGCTGTTTTTT; CDR3 protein: CASSRSRDFLNTGELFF
J gene: TRBJ2-1; D gene: TRBD2; V gene: TRBV7-2; CDR3 length: 17; clone size: .; CDR3 DNA: TGTGCCAGCAGCCCTTTAGGGGGACTAGCGGGGAGGGTATTAGGGTTCTTC; CDR3 protein: CASSPLGGLAGRVLGFF
J gene: TRBJ2-6; D gene: TRBD2; V gene: TRBV2; CDR3 length: 16; clone size: once; CDR3 DNA: TGTGCCAGCAGGGTAGCGGGAGTAGGTGGGGCCAACGTCCTGACTTTC; CDR3 protein: CASRVAGVGGANVLTF
J gene: TRBJ2-7; D gene: TRBD2; V gene: TRBV6-1; CDR3 length: 13; clone size: once; CDR3 DNA: TGTGCCAGCGGGGGTCCTAGCGGATACGAGCAGTACTTC; CDR3 protein: CASGGPSGYEQYF
J gene: TRBJ1-5; D gene: .; V gene: TRBV28; CDR3 length: 16; clone size: .; CDR3 DNA: TGTGCCAGCAGTGGACAGAGGGTTGCTAGCAATCAGCCCCAGCATTTT; CDR3 protein: CASSGQRVASNQPQHF
J gene: TRBJ1-1; D gene: .; V gene: TRBV11-1; CDR3 length: 12; clone size: once; CDR3 DNA: TGTGCCAGCAGCCGCGCCGGACAGCAAGCTTTCTTT; CDR3 protein: CASSRAGQQAFF
J gene: TRBJ1-1; D gene: .; V gene: TRBV6-5; CDR3 length: 13; clone size: .; CDR3 DNA: TGTGCCAGCAAAATGTCAGGACGGCTTGAAGCTTTCTTT; CDR3 protein: CASKMSGRLEAFF
J gene: TRBJ2-7; D gene: .; V gene: TRBV28; CDR3 length: 12; clone size: .; CDR3 DNA: TGTGCCAGCAGTTTCAACAGCTACGAGCAGTACTTC; CDR3 protein: CASSFNSYEQYF